These 20 T cell receptor beta chains originate from one sample sequenced in a study of blood T cells in healthy people across ages (dated by TCRdb to between 2014 and 2016). Library creation used 5' RACE. The sequencer was an Illumina HiSeq 2500. A second PCR of about 7 to 12 cycles was run with a J-beta primer mix and a sample-barcoded 5' primer. TCRdb trimmed public reads at Q25 via fastp, called clones via MiXCR and kept in-frame beta chains. CDR3 protein duplicates are merged, each entry listing the most common genes and DNA. The sample table lists roughly 2 million distinct CDR3 sequences, around 50% of them with a count of one. About 2.1% of the sample comes from the top ten. The sample comprised blood. Every receptor here comes from a woman between 35 and 50 years old in good health.

The genes are TRBV3-1 and TRBJ2-7; TRBD1 aligns across 7 bases. The CDR3 has 14 residues. Germline V gives CDR1 LGHDT, CDR2 YNNKEL (reference sequence). The V gene end was trimmed by 4 bases and the J gene end by 5 bases; junction bases not matched to a gene: 8. In nucleotides, the CDR3 is TGTGCCAGCAGCCTTGGGACAGTTTTTGACGAGCAGTACTTC. This gives the protein CASSLGTVFDEQYF.

The chain employs TRBV12-3 or TRBV12-4 and TRBJ2-2; 9 bases map to TRBD1. V trimming: 7 bases; J trimming: 2 bases; junction bases outside the gene matches: 8. The CDR3 totals 16 residues. The CDR3 is CASTAGTGSNTGELFF. CDR3 nucleotides: TGTGCCAGCACCGCGGGGACAGGGAGTAACACCGGGGAGCTGTTTTTT.

The chain employs TRBV20-1 and TRBJ2-4, with TRBD1 as a possible D gene (5 bases). CDR3 length: 16 residues. Trimming took 3 bases from V and 1 from J, leaving 16 bases between them. CDR1 is DFQATT, CDR2 SNEGSKA, per germline (reference sequence). For the CDR3, the DNA is TGCAGTGCTAGTCTGGGCACAGGTAGGGCCAAAAACATTCAGTACTTC. Protein: CSASLGTGRAKNIQYF.

This chain links TRBV4-3 with TRBJ2-1, with 11 bases fitting TRBD2. The junction had 15 bases not matched to a gene; V was cut back by 3 bases and J by 8 bases. This CDR3 has 18 residues. The germline CDR1 and CDR2 sequences are LGHNA and YSLEER. The CDR3 bases are TGCGCCAGCAGCCAGACTCTAGCGGGGGGCTCCTATAACTATGAGCAGTTCTTC. Its protein is CASSQTLAGGSYNYEQFF.

The chain employs TRBV4-1 and TRBJ2-4; 9 bases are a match to TRBD2. The J call is doubtful: the DNA matches TRBJ2-5 better. The germline V gene encodes CDR1 MGHRA and CDR2 YSYEKL. The CDR3 is 16 residues long. CDR3 sequence (DNA): TGCGCCAGCAGCCAAGGCCCGCGGGGGGGCCAAGAGACCCAGTACTTC. It translates to CASSQGPRGGQETQYF.

The chain carries TRBV7-6 and TRBJ2-7, with D unclear. Germline values: CDR1 SGHVS, CDR2 FNYEAQ. V was cut by 0 bases and J by 6 bases, with 12 bases left in between. CDR3 length: 14 amino acids. The CDR3 sequence: CASSLAADGIEQYF. The CDR3 DNA is TGTGCCAGCAGCTTAGCGGCAGATGGTATCGAGCAGTACTTC.

The gene calls are TRBV28 and TRBJ1-5; D uncertain. The CDR3 runs to 14 residues. Per germline, CDR1 MDHEN and CDR2 SYDVKM. The germline V and J ends were trimmed by 6 bases and 0 bases, with 9 bases remaining between them. Here the CDR3 DNA reads TGTGCCAGCAGGGTGGAATATAGCAATCAGCCCCAGCATTTT. It translates to CASRVEYSNQPQHF.

This chain's CDR3 is CASSRQGGCEAFF. Written as DNA, the CDR3 is TGTGCCAGCAGTCGACAGGGGGGCTGTGAAGCTTTCTTT. The V and J genes are TRBV11-1 and TRBJ1-1; 9 positions agree with TRBD1. The CDR3 runs to 13 residues. Germline CDR1 is SGHAT and CDR2 is FQDESV (reference sequence). The V and J ends lost 6 bases and 7 bases, in that order; junction bases with no gene match: 6. The entire variable domain, with the rest obtained from reference TRBV11-1 and TRBJ1-1, is as follows: EAEVAQSPRYKITEKSQAVAFWCDPISGHATLYWYRQILGQGPELLVQFQDESVVDDSQLPKDRFSAERLKGVDSTLKIQPAELGDSAMYLCASSRQGGCEAFFGQGTRLTVV.

The gene calls are TRBV6-1 and TRBJ2-4; 7 bases match TRBD1. The CDR3 totals 14 residues. CDR1 and CDR2 (germline): MNHNS, SASEGT. With 7 bases clipped from V and 3 bases from J, the junction kept 6 bases outside the gene matches. The DNA for the CDR3 is TGTGCCAGCATGGGAAGGACAGGCAAAAACATTCAGTACTTC. It is translated as CASMGRTGKNIQYF.

This clonotype appeared a few times. The rearrangement links TRBV2 to TRBJ2-3, with 9 bases that match TRBD2. The CDR3 length is 14 residues. The germline gives CDR1 SNHLY, CDR2 FYNNEI. Germline trimming cut 7 bases from V and 5 bases from J; bases unmatched to any gene: 7. The CDR3 reads CASMWLAGRDTQYF. Here the CDR3 DNA reads TGTGCCAGCATGTGGCTAGCGGGGAGAGATACGCAGTATTTT.

This chain links TRBV5-1 with TRBJ2-1, with TRBD2 matching 8 bases. V was clipped by 7 bases and J by 3 bases; unmatched bases: 3. The germline V gene has CDR1 SGHRS and CDR2 YFSETQ. The CDR3 covers 13 residues. As DNA, the CDR3 is TGCGCCAGCGCGGGGGGTGACTACAATGAGCAGTTCTTC. It translates to CASAGGDYNEQFF.

The rearrangement uses TRBV5-5 and TRBJ1-2; D gene ambiguous. V was shortened by 1 base and J by 8 bases, with 9 bases between the two germline ends. Per the germline V gene, CDR1 is SGHKS and CDR2 is YYEKEE (reference sequence). The CDR3 loop spans 12 amino acids. CDR3 nucleotide sequence: TGTGCCAGCAGCTTGAATGAGCGGGGCTACACCTTC. Translation gives CASSLNERGYTF.

This clonotype was detected only a few times. The chain recombines TRBV4-1 with TRBJ2-1; TRBD1 is a possible D gene (6 bases). The CDR3 runs to 16 residues. The germline CDR1 and CDR2 sequences are MGHRA and YSYEKL. V was shortened by 5 bases and J by 3 bases, with 17 bases between the two germline ends. The CDR3 spells CASSSPGTRGYNEQFF. The CDR3 DNA reads as TGCGCCAGCAGCTCCCCCGGGACAAGGGGCTACAATGAGCAGTTCTTC.

V and J are TRBV5-1 and TRBJ2-3, with D unresolved. Trimming left V 4 bases short and J 2 bases short, with 14 bases between. Germline V gene sequence: CDR1 SGHRS, CDR2 YFSETQ. The CDR3 spans 15 residues. CDR3 region: CASSHGPANTDTQYF. For the CDR3, the DNA is TGCGCCAGCAGCCATGGTCCAGCCAACACAGATACGCAGTATTTT.

The chain has TRBV29-1 and TRBJ1-1; D uncertain. V was cut by 5 bases and J by 5 bases, with 12 bases left in between. The CDR3 sequence is 12 residues long. Per germline, CDR1 SQVTM and CDR2 ANQGSEA. The DNA for the CDR3 is TGCAGCGTTATGGATTCGGGGACTGAAGCTTTCTTT. Protein sequence: CSVMDSGTEAFF.

This clonotype was detected a few times. The genes are TRBV13 and TRBJ2-7, with unresolved D. V shed 6 bases and J shed 3 bases, with 12 bases lying between them. Germline CDR1 and CDR2: PRHDT and FYEKMQ (reference sequence). The CDR3 has 13 amino acids. This CDR3 reads CASSLQANYEQYF. CDR3 DNA sequence: TGTGCCAGCAGTCTACAAGCCAACTACGAGCAGTACTTC.

The chain joins TRBV7-2 to TRBJ2-7; 8 nucleotides agree with TRBD2. The V gene end was trimmed by 0 bases and the J gene end by 7 bases; junction bases not matched to a gene: 11. The germline CDR1 and CDR2 sequences are SGHTA and FQGNSA. There are 16 residues in the CDR3. CDR3 bases: TGTGCCAGCAGCTTAGCCAGCGGCGGGGGGACGCATGAGCAGTACTTC. This gives the protein CASSLASGGGTHEQYF.

Remarks on this clonotype: The junction departs from germline at one end; a sequencing error may be responsible. The CDR3 here is CASKPPPGLNNEAFF. The CDR3 nucleotides read TGCGCCAGCAAGCCCCCCCCGGGACTCAACAATGAAGCTTTCTTT. The chain couples TRBV5-1 to TRBJ1-1; possibly TRBD1 for D (5 bases). CDR1 is SGHRS and CDR2 is YFSETQ in the germline V gene. The CDR3 length is 15 residues.

CDR3 sequence: CASSRRTGGVGQPQHF. As DNA, the CDR3 is TGTGCCAGCAGTAGACGGACGGGAGGGGTGGGTCAGCCCCAGCATTTT. The rearrangement joins TRBV27 to TRBJ1-5; a possible D gene is TRBD1 (5 bases). The V end lost 5 bases, the J end lost 6 bases, and 20 bases lay between the germline ends. Germline assignment: CDR1 MNHEY and CDR2 SMNVEV (reference sequence). This CDR3 contains 16 residues.

J is TRBJ2-4 and V is TRBV4-3; D is tentatively TRBD1 or TRBD2 (5 bases each). The CDR3 loop spans 17 amino acids. Per the germline V gene, CDR1 is LGHNA and CDR2 is YSLEER. Deletions cut 4 bases from V and 0 bases from J, with 16 bases between. CDR3: CASSPLASGLAKNIQYF. CDR3 in DNA: TGCGCCAGCAGCCCTCTAGCTTCGGGGCTAGCCAAAAACATTCAGTACTTC.